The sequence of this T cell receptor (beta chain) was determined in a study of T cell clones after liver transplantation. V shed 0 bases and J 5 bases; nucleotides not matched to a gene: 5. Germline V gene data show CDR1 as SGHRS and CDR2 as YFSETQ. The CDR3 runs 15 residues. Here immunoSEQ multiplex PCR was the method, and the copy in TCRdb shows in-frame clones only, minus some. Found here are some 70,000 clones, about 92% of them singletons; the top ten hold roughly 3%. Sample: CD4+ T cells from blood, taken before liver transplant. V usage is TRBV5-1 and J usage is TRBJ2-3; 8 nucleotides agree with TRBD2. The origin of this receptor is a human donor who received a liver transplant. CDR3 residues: CASSLGGLAGDTQYF. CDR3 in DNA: TGCGCCAGCAGCTTGGGGGGCCTAGCGGGAGATACGCAGTATTTT.